Listed below are T cell receptor beta chains from one sample, sequenced in a study of CD8+CD57+ T cells in acquired aplastic anemia. TCRdb analysed the reads with MiXCR anew, one entry per CDR3 protein. Counted here are under 200,000 distinct CDR3 sequences, approximately 48% occurring once; the ten biggest clones make up around 1.8%. Sequencing was performed on sorted CD4+, CD8+, or CD8+CD57+ T cells (not recorded which) from PBMCs. All receptors come from a human donor with aplastic anemia. The CDR3 runs from the conserved cysteine through the conserved F or W. The order of the fields is clone size, D gene, CDR3 length, J gene, V gene, CDR3 protein, CDR3 DNA. A D gene is named only where the DNA matches it firmly. Not all rows give a size; the values are once, few, many and, for expanded clones, a class.

>.|.|11|TRBJ1-1|TRBV7-8
CASSLEGGAFF
TGTGCCAGCAGCTTAGAGGGGGGTGCTTTCTTT
>.|.|15|TRBJ1-3|TRBV5-1
CASSLDPGLANTIYF
TGCGCCAGCAGCTTGGATCCGGGTTTGGCTAACACCATATATTTT
>once|TRBD2|15|TRBJ2-5|TRBV10-3
CARPPTSGSKETQYF
TGTGCTAGACCACCGACTAGCGGGAGTAAGGAGACCCAGTACTTC
>many|.|14|TRBJ2-3|TRBV7-2
CASSLATGVGTQYF
TGTGCCAGCAGCTTAGCGACGGGAGTTGGAACGCAGTATTTT
>medium-sized|.|14|TRBJ2-3|TRBV15
CATSREGSTDTQYF
TGTGCCACCAGCAGAGAGGGCAGCACAGATACGCAGTATTTT
>.|.|14|TRBJ2-1|TRBV10-3
CATQIGDSYNEQFF
TGTGCCACCCAAATAGGAGACTCCTACAATGAGCAGTTCTTC
>.|.|15|TRBJ2-7|TRBV10-3
CAISESPQLPYEQYF
TGTGCCATCAGTGAGTCGCCACAATTACCCTACGAGCAGTACTTC
>few|.|15|TRBJ2-1|TRBV19
CASSIGGLSYNEQFF
TGTGCCAGTAGTATTGGAGGCCTATCCTACAATGAGCAGTTCTTC
>many|.|13|TRBJ2-2|TRBV24-1
CATRARETGELFF
TGTGCCACCAGAGCGAGGGAGACCGGGGAGCTGTTTTTT
>.|.|14|TRBJ2-4|TRBV5-6
CASSLIASRNIQYF
TGTGCCAGCAGCTTGATAGCTAGTAGAAACATTCAGTACTTC
>.|TRBD2|16|TRBJ2-3|TRBV6-1
CASNIKLAGGTDTQYF
TGTGCCAGCAACATAAAACTAGCGGGGGGCACAGATACGCAGTATTTT
>.|.|15|TRBJ1-2|TRBV18
CASSPSRSGGYGYTF
TGTGCCAGCTCACCATCGAGGTCAGGAGGCTATGGCTACACCTTC
>.|.|17|TRBJ1-6|TRBV20-1
CSARDGTVFDYNSPLHF
TGCAGTGCTAGAGATGGGACGGTATTTGACTATAATTCACCCCTCCACTTT
>.|TRBD1|15|TRBJ2-2|TRBV25-1
CASKPRTGFPGELFF
TGTGCCAGCAAGCCTCGGACAGGGTTCCCCGGGGAGCTGTTTTTT
>few|TRBD2|17|TRBJ2-1|TRBV11-2
CASSLSRGAGGPDEQFF
TGTGCCAGCAGCTTATCCCGGGGAGCGGGAGGGCCCGATGAGCAGTTCTTC
>once|TRBD1|16|TRBJ1-2|TRBV9
CASSSKPGQGNYGYTF
TGTGCCAGCAGCTCCAAGCCGGGACAGGGGAACTATGGCTACACCTTC
>.|TRBD2|18|TRBJ2-2|TRBV6-1
CASSPLTSGGPYTGELFF
TGTGCCAGCAGCCCGTTGACTAGCGGGGGGCCCTACACCGGGGAGCTGTTTTTT
>.|.|17|TRBJ1-2|TRBV10-3
CAMSDGVAVKSNYGYTF
TGTGCCATGAGCGATGGGGTTGCAGTTAAATCGAACTATGGCTACACCTTC
>.|.|13|TRBJ2-7|TRBV19
CASSLDSTYEQYF
TGTGCCAGTAGCTTGGACAGCACCTACGAGCAGTACTTC
>many|.|13|TRBJ2-5|TRBV11-3
CASSLHSQETQYF
TGTGCCAGCAGCTTACACAGCCAAGAGACCCAGTACTTC
>.|.|15|TRBJ1-6|TRBV7-2
CASSLFGQPNSPLHF
TGTGCCAGCAGCTTATTTGGACAGCCTAATTCACCCCTCCACTTT
>.|.|13|TRBJ1-1|TRBV7-2
CASSLVWNTEAFF
TGTGCCAGCAGCTTAGTCTGGAACACTGAAGCTTTCTTT
>many|.|15|TRBJ2-5|TRBV5-8
CASSLVGGLGETQYF
TGTGCCAGCAGCCTGGTCGGGGGTCTAGGAGAGACCCAGTACTTC
>.|TRBD1|12|TRBJ2-7|TRBV20-1
CSARTGTYEQYF
TGCAGTGCCAGGACAGGTACCTACGAGCAGTACTTC
>.|.|12|TRBJ1-4|TRBV6-1
CASRTGNEKRFF
TGTGCCAGCAGAACAGGAAATGAAAAACGGTTTTTT
>.|.|12|TRBJ2-7|TRBV20-1
CSGGLGAREQYF
TGCAGTGGCGGTTTGGGGGCGCGGGAGCAGTACTTC
>.|TRBD1|13|TRBJ1-6|TRBV19
CASSGTGVSPLHF
TGTGCCAGTAGCGGGACAGGGGTTTCACCCCTCCACTTT
>.|.|19|TRBJ2-7|TRBV27
CASSSISDWATPTLYEQYF
TGTGCCAGCAGTTCCATTTCCGACTGGGCGACTCCTACCCTCTACGAGCAGTACTTC
>.|TRBD1|12|TRBJ2-7|TRBV20-1
CSAGQGRHEQYF
TGCAGTGCGGGACAGGGGAGGCACGAGCAGTACTTC
>.|TRBD2|13|TRBJ2-3|TRBV7-2
CASSTSGVDTQYF
TGTGCCAGCAGCACTAGCGGGGTGGATACGCAGTATTTT
>few|TRBD1|15|TRBJ2-7|TRBV5-1
CASSYGTGGIPEQYF
TGCGCCAGCAGCTACGGGACAGGGGGGATCCCCGAGCAGTACTTC
>many|TRBD2|17|TRBJ2-1|TRBV20-1
CSAREYLGTSGPGEQFF
TGCAGTGCTAGAGAATACCTCGGGACTAGCGGACCGGGTGAGCAGTTCTTC
>few|.|19|TRBJ1-3|TRBV14
CASSQDPRLGGSSGNTIYF
TGTGCCAGCAGCCAAGATCCGAGGTTAGGGGGTAGCTCTGGAAACACCATATATTTT
>.|TRBD1|15|TRBJ1-2|TRBV29-1
CSVTQGSHSNYGYTF
TGCAGCGTAACACAGGGGTCCCATTCTAACTATGGCTACACCTTC
>.|.|12|TRBJ2-1|TRBV24-1
CATSSLYNEQFF
TGTGCCACCAGTTCGCTCTACAATGAGCAGTTCTTC
>many|.|14|TRBJ2-1|TRBV2
CASRLERSYNEQFF
TGTGCCAGCAGGCTTGAGCGGTCCTACAATGAGCAGTTCTTC
>many|TRBD2|14|TRBJ2-1|TRBV2
CASSGTSGSNEQFF
TGTGCCAGCAGTGGGACTAGCGGGAGCAATGAGCAGTTCTTC
>.|.|13|TRBJ2-7|TRBV5-1
CASSIGRDYEQYF
TGCGCCAGCAGCATTGGGAGAGACTACGAGCAGTACTTC
>.|TRBD2|13|TRBJ2-5|TRBV10-3
CATGSGGGETQYF
TGTGCCACCGGGAGCGGGGGTGGAGAGACCCAGTACTTC
>.|TRBD2|16|TRBJ2-3|TRBV5-5
CASSLGLAGGTDTQYF
TGTGCCAGCAGCTTGGGGCTAGCGGGGGGCACAGATACGCAGTATTTT
>.|.|11|TRBJ2-1|TRBV6-6
CASSYRNEQFF
TGTGCCAGCAGTTACCGGAATGAGCAGTTCTTC
>many|.|12|TRBJ1-1|TRBV20-1
CSARGVGTEAFF
TGCAGTGCTAGAGGGGTCGGAACTGAAGCTTTCTTT
>.|.|13|TRBJ2-7|TRBV5-4
CASRAQVTYEQYF
TGCGCCAGCAGGGCACAGGTGACCTACGAGCAGTACTTC
>once|.|14|TRBJ2-5|TRBV5-5
CASNLLDAQETQYF
TGTGCCAGCAACCTTCTGGACGCGCAAGAGACCCAGTACTTC
>few|.|12|TRBJ2-7|TRBV7-2
CASSLTMLEQYF
TGTGCCAGCAGCTTAACCATGTTAGAGCAGTACTTC
>many|.|13|TRBJ1-2|TRBV5-6
CASSQDSNYGYTF
TGTGCCAGCAGCCAGGACAGCAACTATGGCTACACCTTC
>many|.|14|TRBJ1-1|TRBV11-1
CASSFMTMNTEAFF
TGTGCCAGCAGCTTTATGACCATGAACACTGAAGCTTTCTTT
>.|TRBD2|14|TRBJ2-1|TRBV20-1
CSARGTSGYNEQFF
TGCAGTGCTAGAGGGACTAGCGGGTACAATGAGCAGTTCTTC
>.|TRBD2|14|TRBJ2-3|TRBV10-1
CASGLAGITDTQYF
TGCGCCTCCGGACTAGCGGGGATCACAGATACGCAGTATTTT